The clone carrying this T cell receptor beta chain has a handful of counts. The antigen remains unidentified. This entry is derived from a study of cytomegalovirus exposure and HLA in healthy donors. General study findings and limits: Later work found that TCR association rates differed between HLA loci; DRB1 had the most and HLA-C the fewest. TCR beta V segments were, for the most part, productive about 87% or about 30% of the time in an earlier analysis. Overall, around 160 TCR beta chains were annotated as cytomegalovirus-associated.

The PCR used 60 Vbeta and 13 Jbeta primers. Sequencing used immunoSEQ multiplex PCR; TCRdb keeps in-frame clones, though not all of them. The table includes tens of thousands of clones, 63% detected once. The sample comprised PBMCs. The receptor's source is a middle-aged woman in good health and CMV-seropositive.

DNA of the CDR3: TGTGCCAGCAGTTTATCGGGGATAGGGGGGGAGCAGATCAATGAGCAGTTCTTC. This gives the protein CASSLSGIGGEQINEQFF. The rearrangement joins TRBV28 to TRBJ2-1; tentative D call: TRBD2 (7 bases). This CDR3 contains 18 residues. The germline gives CDR1 MDHEN, CDR2 SYDVKM. V gave up 1 base and J gave up 6 bases, with 22 bases separating them.